This TCR beta chain is drawn from a study of siplizumab effects on memory and regulatory T cells. Study-level findings and limits: Researchers could map only a minor fraction of alloreactive clones to unstimulated subsets. Treatment with siplizumab left mappable alloreactive CD4+ clones averaging about 63% Treg-derived, compared with 25% to 30% in controls. Memory cells seemed less diverse than naive T cells, which seemed major alloresponse contributors. Suppressive function of proliferating Tregs from siplizumab cultures was not confirmed.

CDR3 length: 11 residues. V was cut by 5 bases and J by 8 bases, with 12 bases left in between. CDR1 is SQVTM and CDR2 is ANQGSEA in the germline V gene. Notes on this clone: Its matching antigen is unknown.

Here immunoSEQ multiplex PCR was the method, and the copy in TCRdb shows in-frame clones only, minus some. The sample carries 75,000 to 100,000 clones, 85% to 95% recorded once. The TCR originated in a human donor in good health. Sequencing used non-Treg CD4+ T cells sorted from blood. The genes are TRBV29-1 and TRBJ1-1; perhaps TRBD1 as D (5 bases). CDR3 protein: CSVQGALEAFF. DNA of the CDR3: TGCAGCGTTCAAGGGGCCCTGGAAGCTTTCTTT.